This T cell receptor beta chain was recovered during a study of T cells after yellow fever vaccination. The germline V gene has CDR1 SNHLY and CDR2 FYNNEI. V dropped 6 bases and J dropped 6 bases, with 14 bases sitting between them. This CDR3 spans 13 amino acids. TCRdb re-derived calls from the 5' RACE reads in MiXCR, one entry per CDR3 protein. The sample carries around 500,000 distinct CDR3 sequences, roughly 22% recorded once. The V gene is TRBV2, the J gene TRBJ1-1; possibly TRBD1 for D (5 bases). The TCR originated in a man in his late teens or twenties who received the YFV17D yellow fever vaccine. The material sequenced was PBMCs, taken 21 days after the first yellow fever vaccination. CDR3 nucleotide sequence: TGTGCCAGCAGCCTCCGCAGGGACCCTGAAGCTTTCTTT. It encodes CASSLRRDPEAFF.